This record concerns one T cell receptor (beta chain) sequence. The assay was immunoSEQ multiplex PCR, and TCRdb's table has in-frame clones only and misses some. The sample has around 240,000 clones; about 65% are singletons. The data were obtained in a study of shared clonotypes between healthy human individuals. From germline, CDR1 is SGDLS and CDR2 YYNGEE. The CDR3 covers 14 residues. V lost 4 bases to trimming and J lost 4 bases, with 11 bases between them. The sequence was obtained from a man younger than 45 in good health. The rearrangement joins TRBV9 to TRBJ1-4, with D maybe TRBD1 (6 bases). The sequencing input was memory CD4+ T cells sorted from blood. As for subset: CD45RA-negative fraction. CDR3 DNA sequence: TGTGCCAGCAGCCCTGGGGGCAATAATGAAAAACTGTTTTTT. Translation gives CASSPGGNNEKLFF.